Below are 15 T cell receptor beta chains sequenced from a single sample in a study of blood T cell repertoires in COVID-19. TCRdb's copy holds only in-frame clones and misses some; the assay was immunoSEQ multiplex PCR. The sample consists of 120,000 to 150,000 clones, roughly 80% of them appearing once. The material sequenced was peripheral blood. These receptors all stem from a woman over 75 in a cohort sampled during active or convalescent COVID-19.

DNA of the CDR3: TGTGCCAGCAGTTCGGACAGGGGGCGATACACTGAAGCTTTCTTT. Encoded protein: CASSSDRGRYTEAFF. The chain is built from TRBV28 and TRBJ1-1; TRBD1 matches at 11 bases. The CDR3 has 15 residues. Germline lookup yields CDR1 MDHEN and CDR2 SYDVKM. The V gene end was trimmed by 4 bases and the J gene end by 3 bases; junction bases not matched to a gene: 4.

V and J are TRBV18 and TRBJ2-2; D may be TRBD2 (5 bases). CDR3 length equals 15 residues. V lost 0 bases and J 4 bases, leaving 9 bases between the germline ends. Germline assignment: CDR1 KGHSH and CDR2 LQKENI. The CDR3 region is CASSPPNGLTGELFF. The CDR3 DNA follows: TGTGCCAGCTCACCACCGAACGGACTCACCGGGGAGCTGTTTTTT.

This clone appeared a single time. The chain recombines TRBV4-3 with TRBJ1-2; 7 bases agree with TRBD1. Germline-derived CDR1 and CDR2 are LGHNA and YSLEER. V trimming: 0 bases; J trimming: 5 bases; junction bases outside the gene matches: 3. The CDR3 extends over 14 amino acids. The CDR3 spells CASSQEGRGYGYTF. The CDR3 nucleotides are TGCGCCAGCAGCCAAGAGGGCAGGGGGTATGGCTACACCTTC.

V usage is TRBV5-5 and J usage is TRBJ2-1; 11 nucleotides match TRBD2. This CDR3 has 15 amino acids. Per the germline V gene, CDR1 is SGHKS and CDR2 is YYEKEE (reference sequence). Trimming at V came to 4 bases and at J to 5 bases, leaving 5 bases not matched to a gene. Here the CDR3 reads CASSGGLADNNEQFF. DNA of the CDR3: TGTGCCAGCAGCGGGGGACTAGCGGATAACAATGAGCAGTTCTTC.

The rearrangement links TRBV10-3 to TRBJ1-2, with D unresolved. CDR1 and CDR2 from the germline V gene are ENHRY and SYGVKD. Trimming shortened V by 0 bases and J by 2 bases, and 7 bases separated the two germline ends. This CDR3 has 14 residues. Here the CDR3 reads CAISESERNYGYTF. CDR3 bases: TGTGCCATCAGTGAGTCAGAACGGAACTATGGCTACACCTTC.

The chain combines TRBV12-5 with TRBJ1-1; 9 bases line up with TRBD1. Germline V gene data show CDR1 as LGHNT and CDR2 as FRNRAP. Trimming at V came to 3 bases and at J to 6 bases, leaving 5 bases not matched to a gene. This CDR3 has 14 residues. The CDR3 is CASGFRQGDPEAFF. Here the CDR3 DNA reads TGTGCTAGTGGTTTCCGACAGGGGGACCCTGAAGCTTTCTTT.

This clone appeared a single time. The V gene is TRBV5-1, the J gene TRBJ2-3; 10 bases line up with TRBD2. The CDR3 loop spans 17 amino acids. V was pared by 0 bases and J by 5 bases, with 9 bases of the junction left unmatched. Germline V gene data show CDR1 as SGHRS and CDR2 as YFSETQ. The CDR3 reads CASSLVQRGGSEDTQYF. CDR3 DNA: TGCGCCAGCAGCTTGGTCCAGCGGGGGGGTTCGGAAGATACGCAGTATTTT.

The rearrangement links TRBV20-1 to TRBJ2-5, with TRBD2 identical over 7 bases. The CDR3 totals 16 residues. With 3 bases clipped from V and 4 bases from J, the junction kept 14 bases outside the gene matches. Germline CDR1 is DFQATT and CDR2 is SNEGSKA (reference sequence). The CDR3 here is CSASPSRGIPGETQYF. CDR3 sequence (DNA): TGCAGTGCTAGTCCCTCGCGGGGGATCCCGGGAGAGACCCAGTACTTC.

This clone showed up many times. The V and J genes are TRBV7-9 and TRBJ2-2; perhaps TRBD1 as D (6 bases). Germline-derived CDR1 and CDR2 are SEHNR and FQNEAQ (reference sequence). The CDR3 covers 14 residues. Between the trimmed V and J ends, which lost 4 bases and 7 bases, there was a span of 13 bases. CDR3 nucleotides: TGTGCCAGCAGCTCTCAGGGGCAGGGCGGGGAGCTGTTTTTT. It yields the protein CASSSQGQGGELFF.

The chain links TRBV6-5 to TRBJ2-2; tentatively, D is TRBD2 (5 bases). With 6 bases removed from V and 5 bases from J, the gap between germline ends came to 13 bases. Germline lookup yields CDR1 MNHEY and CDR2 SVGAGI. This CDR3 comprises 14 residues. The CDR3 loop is CASRIPSGTGELFF. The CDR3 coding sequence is TGTGCCAGCAGGATCCCCAGCGGTACCGGGGAGCTGTTTTTT.

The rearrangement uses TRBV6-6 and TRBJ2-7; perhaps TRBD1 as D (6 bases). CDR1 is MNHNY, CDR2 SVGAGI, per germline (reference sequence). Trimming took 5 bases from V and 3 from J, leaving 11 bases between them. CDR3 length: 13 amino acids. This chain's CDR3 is CASSRDTIYEQYV. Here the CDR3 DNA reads TGTGCCAGCAGTCGGGACACTATCTACGAGCAGTACGTC.

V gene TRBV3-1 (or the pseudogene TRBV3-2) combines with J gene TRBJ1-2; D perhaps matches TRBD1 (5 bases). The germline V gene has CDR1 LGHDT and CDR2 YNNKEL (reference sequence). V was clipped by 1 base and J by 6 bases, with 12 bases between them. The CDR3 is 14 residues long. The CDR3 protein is CASSQVSHRNGYTF. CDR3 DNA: TGTGCCAGCAGCCAAGTTTCCCACAGGAATGGCTACACCTTC.

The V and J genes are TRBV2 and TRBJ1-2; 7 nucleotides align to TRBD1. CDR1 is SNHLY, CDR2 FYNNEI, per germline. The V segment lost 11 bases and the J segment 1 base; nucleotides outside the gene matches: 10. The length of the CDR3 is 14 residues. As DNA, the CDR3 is TGTGCCGTAAGCAGACAGGGATATAACTATGGCTACACCTTC. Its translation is CAVSRQGYNYGYTF.

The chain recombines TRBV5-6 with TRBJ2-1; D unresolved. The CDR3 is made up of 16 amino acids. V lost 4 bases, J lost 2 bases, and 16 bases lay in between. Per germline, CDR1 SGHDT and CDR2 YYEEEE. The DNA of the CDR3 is TGTGCCAGCAGCCTCCTAGACGACCCAACCTACAATGAGCAGTTCTTC. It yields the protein CASSLLDDPTYNEQFF.

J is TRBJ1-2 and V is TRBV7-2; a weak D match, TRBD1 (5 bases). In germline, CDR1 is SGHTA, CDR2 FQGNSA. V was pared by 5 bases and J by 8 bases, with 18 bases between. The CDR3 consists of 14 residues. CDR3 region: CASSGVLGRGGYTF. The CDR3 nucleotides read TGTGCCAGCAGCGGAGTACTGGGCCGGGGGGGCTACACCTTC.